Here is one TCR beta chain with its context. The data stem from a study of blood T cell repertoires in COVID-19. Study details: Sources were T cells, B-cell-depleted T cells, or PBMCs; the material itself was cDNA or gDNA.

In germline, CDR1 is LNHDA, CDR2 SQIVND (reference sequence). The CDR3 is 13 residues long. J gave up 9 bases and V 6 bases, and 6 bases lay outside the gene matches. Authors' methods: Reference gene primer amplification gave estimated nucleated cell counts. Profiled with immunoSEQ multiplex PCR; TCRdb holds only in-frame clones, not every one. Clone size and the V and J calls come from that table; the DNA yielded D and trimming. This table holds tens of thousands of clones, 83% found once. The specimen sequenced was peripheral blood. This receptor was taken from an elderly woman with acute or convalescent COVID-19. This chain joins TRBV19 and TRBJ2-1; 9 positions match TRBD2. The CDR3 DNA is TGTGCCAGTAGACCTAGCGGGACAAGTGAGCAGTTCTTC. This sequence encodes CASRPSGTSEQFF.